This T cell receptor beta chain derives from a study of blood T cell repertoires in COVID-19. The table came from immunoSEQ multiplex PCR; TCRdb's copy has only in-frame clones and leaves some out. This table holds some 50,000 clones, 86% found once. CDR1 is MNHEY, CDR2 SVGAGI, per germline. V lost 10 bases to trimming and J lost 7 bases; unmatched junction nucleotides: 13. There are 14 residues in the CDR3. The V gene is TRBV6-5, the J gene TRBJ2-7; TRBD2 aligns across 10 bases. The TCR was taken from a man at least 80 years old with acute or convalescent COVID-19. Source material: peripheral blood. The CDR3 loop is CATLKRTSGGEQYF. CDR3 nucleotides: TGTGCCACCCTAAAAAGGACTAGCGGAGGGGAGCAGTACTTC.